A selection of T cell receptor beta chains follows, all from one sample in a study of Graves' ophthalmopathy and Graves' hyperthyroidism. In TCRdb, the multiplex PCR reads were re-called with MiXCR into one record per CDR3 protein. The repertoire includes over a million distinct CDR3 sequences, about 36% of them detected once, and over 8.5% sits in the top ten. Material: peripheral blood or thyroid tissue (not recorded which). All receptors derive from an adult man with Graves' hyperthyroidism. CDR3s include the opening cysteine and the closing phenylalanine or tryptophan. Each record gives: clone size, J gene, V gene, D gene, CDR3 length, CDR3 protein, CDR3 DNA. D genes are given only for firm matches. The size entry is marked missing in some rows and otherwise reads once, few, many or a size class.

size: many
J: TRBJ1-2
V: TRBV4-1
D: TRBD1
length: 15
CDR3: CASSQGTGENYGYTF
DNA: TGCGCCAGCAGCCAAGGGACAGGAGAAAACTATGGCTACACCTTC

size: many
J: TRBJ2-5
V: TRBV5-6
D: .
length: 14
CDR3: CASSLVTSRETQYF
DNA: TGTGCCAGCAGCTTGGTTACTAGCCGAGAGACCCAGTACTTC

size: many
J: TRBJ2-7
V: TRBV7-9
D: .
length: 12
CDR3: CATDDGTYEQYF
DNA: TGTGCCACCGATGACGGAACCTACGAGCAGTACTTC

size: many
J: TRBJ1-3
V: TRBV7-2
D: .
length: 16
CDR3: CASSSDGRAPGNTIYF
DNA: TGTGCCAGCAGCTCCGACGGGAGGGCCCCTGGAAACACCATATATTTT

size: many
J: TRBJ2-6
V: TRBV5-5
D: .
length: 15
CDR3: CASSRGDSGANVLTF
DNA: TGTGCCAGCAGCAGGGGGGACTCTGGGGCCAACGTCCTGACTTTC

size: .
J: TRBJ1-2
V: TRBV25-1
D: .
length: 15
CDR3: CASSYIQRANYGYTF
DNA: TGTGCCAGCAGCTACATTCAGAGAGCTAACTATGGCTACACCTTC

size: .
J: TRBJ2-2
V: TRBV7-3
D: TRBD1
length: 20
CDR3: CASSFQLTGFATLNTGELFF
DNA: TGTGCCAGCAGCTTCCAACTGACAGGGTTCGCCACGCTGAACACCGGGGAGCTGTTTTTT

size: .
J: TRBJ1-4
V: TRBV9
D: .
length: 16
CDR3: CASSQTVPATNEKLFF
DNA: TGTGCCAGCAGCCAAACAGTACCGGCAACTAATGAAAAACTGTTTTTT

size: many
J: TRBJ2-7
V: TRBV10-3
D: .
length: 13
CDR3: CATWTDDTYEQYF
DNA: TGTGCCACGTGGACGGACGACACCTACGAGCAGTACTTC

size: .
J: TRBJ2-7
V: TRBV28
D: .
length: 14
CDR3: CASRWGRASYEQYF
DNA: TGTGCCAGCAGATGGGGGCGGGCTAGCTACGAGCAGTACTTC

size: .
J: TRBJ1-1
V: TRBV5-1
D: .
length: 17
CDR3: CASSTVRLTGGGTEAFF
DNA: TGCGCCAGCAGCACCGTGAGACTAACAGGTGGCGGGACTGAAGCTTTCTTT

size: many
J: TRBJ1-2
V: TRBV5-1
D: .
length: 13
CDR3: CASSEGPNYGYTF
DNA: TGCGCCAGCAGCGAGGGCCCGAACTATGGCTACACCTTC

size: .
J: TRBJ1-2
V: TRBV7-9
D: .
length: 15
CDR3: CASSLARFFNYGYTF
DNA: TGTGCCAGCAGCTTAGCGCGTTTCTTTAACTATGGCTACACCTTC

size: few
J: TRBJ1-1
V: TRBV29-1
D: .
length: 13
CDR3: CSVGSGRHTEAFF
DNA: TGCAGCGTTGGATCCGGCAGACACACTGAAGCTTTCTTT

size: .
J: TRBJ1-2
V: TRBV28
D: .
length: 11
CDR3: CASRYRQLYTF
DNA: TGTGCCAGCCGCTACCGACAACTCTACACCTTC

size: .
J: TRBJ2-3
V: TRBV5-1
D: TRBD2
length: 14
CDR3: CASRDERGRDTQYF
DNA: TGCGCCAGCAGGGATGAGCGGGGAAGAGATACGCAGTATTTT

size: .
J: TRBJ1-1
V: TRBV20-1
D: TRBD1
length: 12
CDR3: CSAIAGGTEAFF
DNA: TGCAGTGCTATTGCAGGGGGTACTGAAGCTTTCTTT

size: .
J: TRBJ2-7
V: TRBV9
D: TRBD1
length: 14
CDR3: CASSVRDRVYEQYF
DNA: TGTGCCAGCAGCGTACGGGACAGGGTCTACGAGCAGTACTTC

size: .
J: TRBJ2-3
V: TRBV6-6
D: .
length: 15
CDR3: CASSYSGEDTDTQYF
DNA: TGTGCCAGCAGTTACTCGGGAGAAGACACAGATACGCAGTATTTT

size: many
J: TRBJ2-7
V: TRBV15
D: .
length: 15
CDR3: CATSSLQGGSYEQYF
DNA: TGTGCCACCAGCAGCCTCCAGGGAGGATCTTACGAGCAGTACTTC

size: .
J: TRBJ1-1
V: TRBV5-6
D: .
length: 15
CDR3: CASMLIDKGPAEAFF
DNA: TGTGCCAGCATGTTAATAGACAAGGGGCCCGCTGAAGCTTTCTTT

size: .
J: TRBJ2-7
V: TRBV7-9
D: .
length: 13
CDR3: CASNVGTSDEQYF
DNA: TGTGCCAGCAACGTGGGAACCTCCGACGAGCAGTACTTC

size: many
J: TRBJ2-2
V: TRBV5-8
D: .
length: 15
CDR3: CASSSGLAFTGELFF
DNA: TGTGCCAGCAGCTCTGGGCTAGCGTTCACCGGGGAGCTGTTTTTT

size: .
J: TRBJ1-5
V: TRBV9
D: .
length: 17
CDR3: CASSSLSSPHSNQPQHF
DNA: TGTGCCAGCAGCAGTCTATCAAGTCCACATAGCAATCAGCCCCAGCATTTT

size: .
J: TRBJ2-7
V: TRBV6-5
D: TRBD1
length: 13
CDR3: CATTGTVNYEQYF
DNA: TGTGCCACTACCGGGACAGTCAACTACGAGCAGTACTTC

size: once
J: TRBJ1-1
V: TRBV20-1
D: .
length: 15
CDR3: CSARHQGEKNTEAFF
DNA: TGCAGTGCTAGGCACCAAGGAGAAAAGAACACTGAAGCTTTCTTT

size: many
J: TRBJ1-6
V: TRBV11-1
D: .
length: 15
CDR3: CASSFEDSNNSPLHF
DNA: TGTGCCAGCAGCTTCGAGGACAGCAATAATTCACCCCTCCACTTT

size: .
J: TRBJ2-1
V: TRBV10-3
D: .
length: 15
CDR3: CAISEGQVENNEQFF
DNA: TGTGCCATCAGTGAAGGGCAGGTCGAAAACAATGAGCAGTTCTTC

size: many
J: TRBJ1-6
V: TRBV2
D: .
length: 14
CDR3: CASRQGNGNSPLHF
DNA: TGTGCCAGCAGACAGGGCAATGGTAATTCACCCCTCCACTTT

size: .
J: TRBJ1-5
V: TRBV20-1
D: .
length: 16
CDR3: CSARDLGQGSNQPQHF
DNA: TGCAGTGCTAGAGATTTGGGCCAGGGAAGCAATCAGCCCCAGCATTTT

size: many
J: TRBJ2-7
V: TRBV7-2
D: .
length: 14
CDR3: CASRSTGSTYEQYF
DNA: TGTGCCAGCAGATCTACCGGGAGTACCTACGAGCAGTACTTC

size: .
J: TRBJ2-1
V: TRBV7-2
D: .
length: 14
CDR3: CASSLWTVNNEQFF
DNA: TGTGCCAGCAGCTTGTGGACAGTCAACAATGAGCAGTTCTTC

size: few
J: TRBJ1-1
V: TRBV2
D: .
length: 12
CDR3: CASSVTPFEAFF
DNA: TGTGCCAGCAGTGTAACACCTTTTGAAGCTTTCTTT

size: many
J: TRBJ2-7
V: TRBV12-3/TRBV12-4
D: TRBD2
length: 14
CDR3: CASSGTSGTQEQYF
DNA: TGTGCCAGCAGTGGGACTAGCGGGACTCAGGAGCAGTACTTC

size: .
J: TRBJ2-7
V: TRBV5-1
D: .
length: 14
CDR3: CASSLGEGNYERYF
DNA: TGCGCCAGCAGCTTGGGGGAAGGGAACTACGAGCGGTACTTC

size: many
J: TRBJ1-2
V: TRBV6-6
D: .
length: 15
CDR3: CASSYGSQGTYGYTF
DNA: TGTGCCAGCAGTTACGGTAGTCAGGGGACCTATGGCTACACCTTC

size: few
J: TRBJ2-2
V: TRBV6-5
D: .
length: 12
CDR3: CASMRVPGELFF
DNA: TGTGCCAGCATGAGGGTGCCCGGGGAGCTGTTTTTT

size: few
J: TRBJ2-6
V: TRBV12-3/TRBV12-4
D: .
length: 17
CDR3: CASRLGGLLKGANVLTF
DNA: TGTGCCAGCCGCCTTGGGGGTTTACTGAAAGGGGCCAACGTCCTGACTTTC

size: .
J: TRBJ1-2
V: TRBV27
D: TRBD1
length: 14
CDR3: CASHTTGGADGYTF
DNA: TGTGCCAGCCACACCACAGGGGGCGCCGATGGCTACACCTTC

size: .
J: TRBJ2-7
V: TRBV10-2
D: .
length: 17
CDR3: CASSYQSGRTNFYEQYF
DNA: TGTGCCAGCAGTTACCAATCTGGAAGGACGAACTTCTACGAGCAGTACTTC

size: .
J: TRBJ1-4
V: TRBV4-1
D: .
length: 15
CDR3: CASSQEDQKSEKLFF
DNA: TGCGCCAGCAGCCAGGAGGACCAAAAAAGTGAAAAACTGTTTTTT

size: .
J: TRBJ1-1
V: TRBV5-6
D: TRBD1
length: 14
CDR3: CASSFGTGVTEAFF
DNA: TGTGCCAGCAGTTTCGGGACAGGGGTCACTGAAGCTTTCTTT

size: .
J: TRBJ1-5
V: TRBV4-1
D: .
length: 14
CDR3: CASSSRGEDQPQHF
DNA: TGCGCCAGCAGCTCTCGGGGAGAGGATCAGCCCCAGCATTTT

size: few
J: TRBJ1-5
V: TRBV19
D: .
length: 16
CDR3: CASSSVASRANQPQHF
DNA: TGTGCCAGTAGTTCCGTCGCTTCCCGGGCGAATCAGCCCCAGCATTTT

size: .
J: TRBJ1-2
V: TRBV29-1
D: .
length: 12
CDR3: CSSLSPFDGYTF
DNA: TGCAGCAGTTTAAGTCCGTTTGATGGCTACACCTTC

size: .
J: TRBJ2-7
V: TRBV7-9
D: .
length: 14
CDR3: CASSRTGAFNEQYF
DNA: TGTGCCAGCAGCCGGACCGGGGCATTCAACGAGCAGTACTTC

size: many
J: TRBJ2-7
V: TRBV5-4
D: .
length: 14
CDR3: CASAGSRGSSEQYF
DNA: TGTGCCAGCGCGGGCAGCAGGGGCTCCAGCGAGCAGTACTTC

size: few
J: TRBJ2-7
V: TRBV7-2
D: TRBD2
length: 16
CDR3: CASSLDSGRGSYEQYF
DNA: TGTGCCAGCAGCTTAGATAGCGGGAGGGGCTCCTACGAGCAGTACTTC

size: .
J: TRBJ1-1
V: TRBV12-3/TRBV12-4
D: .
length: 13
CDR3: CASSPLQEDGAFF
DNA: TGTGCCAGCAGTCCTCTACAGGAGGACGGAGCTTTCTTT

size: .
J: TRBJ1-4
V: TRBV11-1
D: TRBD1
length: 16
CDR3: CASSLGVGQQNEKLFF
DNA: TGTGCCAGCAGCTTAGGCGTGGGACAGCAAAATGAAAAACTGTTTTTT

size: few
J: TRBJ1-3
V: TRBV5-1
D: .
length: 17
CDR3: CASRSDSSGFSGNTIYF
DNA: TGCGCCAGCAGGTCGGACAGCTCTGGGTTCTCTGGAAACACCATATATTTT